A single sample is the source of the 20 T cell receptor beta chains below, sequenced in a study of blood T cell dynamics during melanoma immunotherapy. Time point in this sample: week 3, after first cycle of checkpoint inhibitor. Sequencing used immunoSEQ multiplex PCR; TCRdb keeps in-frame clones, though not all of them. Here the sample spans about 6,300 clones, approximately 86% being singletons. Here the sequenced sample was blood, taken from a patient treated with checkpoint blockade. The receptors shown here come from a human donor with melanoma.

V usage is TRBV27 and J usage is TRBJ2-7; D call uncertain. The CDR3 consists of 15 residues. Trimming removed 6 bases from V and 1 base from J, with 16 bases in between. Germline CDR1 reads MNHEY; CDR2 reads SMNVEV (reference sequence). This CDR3 reads CASRKSWGKSYEQYF. In DNA, the CDR3 is TGTGCCAGCAGGAAATCCTGGGGTAAATCCTACGAGCAGTACTTC.

CDR3 region: CASSPAGGNQPQHF. For the CDR3, the DNA is TGCGCCAGCAGTCCCGCGGGCGGGAATCAGCCCCAGCATTTT. This chain uses TRBV10-2 with TRBJ1-5; D is undetermined. V lost 5 bases and J 4 bases, leaving 12 bases between the germline ends. CDR3 length equals 14 residues. Germline CDR1 is WSHSY and CDR2 is SAAADI.

This chain connects TRBV27 to TRBJ2-1, with D unclear. Germline V gene data show CDR1 as MNHEY and CDR2 as SMNVEV (reference sequence). The V end lost 3 bases, the J end lost 5 bases, and 8 bases lay between the germline ends. The CDR3 sequence is 13 residues long. CDR3 sequence: CASSLILDNEQFF. CDR3 coding DNA: TGTGCCAGCAGTTTGATTTTAGACAATGAGCAGTTCTTC.

This chain joins TRBV7-2 and TRBJ1-3; no firm D call. The CDR3 consists of 16 residues. The V end lost 2 bases, the J end lost 0 bases, and 11 bases lay between the germline ends. The germline gives CDR1 SGHTA, CDR2 FQGNSA. The CDR3 DNA follows: TGTGCCAGCAGCTTATATTGGGCGAGCTCTGGAAACACCATATATTTT. This sequence encodes CASSLYWASSGNTIYF.

This clone has a handful of counts. This chain uses TRBV7-9 with TRBJ2-7, with D unresolved. CDR3 length equals 11 residues. Germline V gene lookup returns CDR1 SEHNR and CDR2 FQNEAQ (reference sequence). V was pared by 5 bases and J by 6 bases, with 8 bases between. CDR3 coding DNA: TGTGCCAGCAGCCCCGGTGGCGAGCAGTACTTC. Translating it yields CASSPGGEQYF.

The chain is built from TRBV11-2 and TRBJ1-1; D remains unclear. V was trimmed by 2 bases and J by 1 base, leaving 8 bases between them. The CDR3 runs 14 residues. The germline gives CDR1 SGHAT, CDR2 FQNNGV. The CDR3 is CASSLSGRNTEAFF. For the CDR3, the DNA is TGTGCCAGCAGCTTATCCGGACGGAACACTGAAGCTTTCTTT.

V usage is TRBV15 and J usage is TRBJ2-7, with D perhaps TRBD1 (5 bases). V lost 0 bases and J 0 bases, leaving 12 bases between the germline ends. Germline V CDR1 and CDR2: LNHNV, YYDKDF (reference sequence). This CDR3 is 16 amino acids long. CDR3 in DNA: TGTGCCACCAGCAGAGAAAATGGGGCCTTCTCCTACGAGCAGTACTTC. It specifies CATSRENGAFSYEQYF.

The chain recombines TRBV29-1 with TRBJ1-2; no reliable D call. The length of the CDR3 is 13 residues. Between the trimmed V and J ends, which lost 4 bases and 4 bases, there was a span of 13 bases. Germline V CDR1 and CDR2: SQVTM, ANQGSEA. CDR3 sequence reads: CSVVDARGYGYTF. The DNA of the CDR3 is TGCAGCGTTGTAGATGCCCGGGGCTATGGCTACACCTTC.

The chain combines TRBV28 with TRBJ1-1, with TRBD1 matching 9 bases. The CDR3 is 15 amino acids. From germline, CDR1 is MDHEN and CDR2 SYDVKM. V lost 6 bases and J lost 5; bases outside the gene matches: 10. CDR3 amino acids: CASSTPGQGWTEAFF. DNA of the CDR3: TGTGCCAGCAGCACTCCGGGACAGGGTTGGACTGAAGCTTTCTTT.

For the CDR3, the DNA is TGCGCCAGCAGCTTGGACCCAGTTGACTCTGGGGCCAACGTCCTGACTTTC. Its protein is CASSLDPVDSGANVLTF. This chain links TRBV5-1 with TRBJ2-6, with D hard to call. The CDR3 is 17 residues long. Trimming removed 0 bases at V and 0 bases at J, with 10 bases between. Germline CDR1 is SGHRS and CDR2 is YFSETQ.

The V and J genes are TRBV10-3 and TRBJ1-6; 8 positions agree with TRBD1. J gave up 3 bases and V 6 bases, and 7 bases lay outside the gene matches. The CDR3 runs to 16 residues. The germline V gene has CDR1 ENHRY and CDR2 SYGVKD. The CDR3 DNA is TGTGCCATCAGAGGACAGGGACGCGGCTATAATTCACCCCTCCACTTT. Its protein product is CAIRGQGRGYNSPLHF.

This clone was counted only a few times. The CDR3 DNA is TGTGCCAGCAGCAATCACCGGGACAGTGAGGACAATCAGCCCCAGCATTTT. Amino acids: CASSNHRDSEDNQPQHF. The chain is built from TRBV7-9 and TRBJ1-5; TRBD1 aligns across 7 bases. Germline V gene sequence: CDR1 SEHNR, CDR2 FQNEAQ (reference sequence). The V gene end was trimmed by 5 bases and the J gene end by 3 bases; junction bases not matched to a gene: 13. The CDR3 has 17 amino acids. Variable domain in full (rest from reference TRBV7-9 and TRBJ1-5): DTGVSQNPRHKITKRGQNVTFRCDPISEHNRLYWYRQTLGQGPEFLTYFQNEAQLEKSRLLSDRFSAERPKGSFSTLEIQRTEQGDSAMYLCASSNHRDSEDNQPQHFGDGTRLSIL.

The chain carries TRBV6-5 and TRBJ2-7; D not resolved. Looked up from germline, CDR1 is MNHEY and CDR2 is SVGAGI. The CDR3 length is 11 residues. V dropped 2 bases and J dropped 6 bases, with 5 bases sitting between them. The DNA of the CDR3 is TGTGCCAGCAGTTACCTGCGCGAGCAGTACTTC. It encodes CASSYLREQYF.

This clone was detected only a few times. The chain is built from TRBV7-9 and TRBJ1-2, with 7 bases identical to TRBD1. Germline trimming cut 4 bases from V and 5 bases from J; bases unmatched to any gene: 10. The CDR3 covers 15 residues. In germline, CDR1 is SEHNR, CDR2 FQNEAQ (reference sequence). The CDR3 DNA reads TGTGCCAGCAGCTATTCGGGACAGACCTTATATGGCTACACCTTC. Its translation is CASSYSGQTLYGYTF.

This sequence joins TRBV29-1 and TRBJ2-7; D is undetermined. Per the germline V gene, CDR1 is SQVTM and CDR2 is ANQGSEA. The CDR3 sequence is 11 residues long. Trimming cost V 7 bases and J 4 bases, with 11 bases left between them. CDR3 residues: CSAVRDYEQYF. The CDR3 coding sequence is TGCAGCGCCGTTAGGGATTACGAGCAGTACTTC.

The chain is built from TRBV10-2 and TRBJ2-5, with 8 bases matching TRBD2. Trimming took 0 bases from V and 5 from J; bases not matched to a gene: 5. The germline CDR1 and CDR2 sequences are WSHSY and SAAADI. The CDR3 length is 15 residues. CDR3 in amino acids: CASSESTGGRETQYF. CDR3 DNA sequence: TGCGCCAGCAGTGAGTCGACGGGGGGGAGGGAGACCCAGTACTTC.

V is TRBV6-5 and J is TRBJ2-7; D is undetermined. CDR1 and CDR2 from the germline V gene are MNHEY and SVGAGI. The CDR3 contains 11 residues. Trimming took 6 bases from V and 6 from J, leaving 9 bases between them. The CDR3 loop is CASSRRSEQYF. DNA of the CDR3: TGTGCCAGCAGCCGCCGCTCCGAGCAGTACTTC.

The gene calls are TRBV6-5 and TRBJ1-1, with unresolved D. The V gene's germline CDR1 is MNHEY and CDR2 SVGAGI. The CDR3 totals 12 residues. Deletions cut 5 bases from V and 3 bases from J, with 7 bases between. Written as DNA, the CDR3 is TGTGCCAGCAGTGAACCTTACACTGAAGCTTTCTTT. Its translation is CASSEPYTEAFF.

The rearrangement uses TRBV6-1 and TRBJ1-5; unclear D gene. The CDR3 extends over 14 amino acids. Trimming removed 2 bases from V and 0 bases from J, with 5 bases in between. The germline V gene encodes CDR1 MNHNS and CDR2 SASEGT. The CDR3 here is CASSETYSNQPQHF. Written as DNA, the CDR3 is TGTGCCAGCAGTGAAACTTATAGCAATCAGCCCCAGCATTTT.

There are a few counts of this clone. J is TRBJ1-5 and V is TRBV4-1; D is ambiguous. This CDR3 spans 15 amino acids. The ends were cut back, 6 bases at V and 2 bases at J, with 14 bases in the middle. CDR1 MGHRA and CDR2 YSYEKL come from the germline V gene. The CDR3 reads CASSFVVGGNQPQHF. For the CDR3, the DNA is TGCGCCAGCAGTTTCGTGGTCGGTGGCAATCAGCCCCAGCATTTT.